One and the same sample provided the 2 T cell receptor beta chains below, sequenced in a study of OX40 agonist ivuxolimab in advanced cancers. Libraries were prepared through the immunoSEQ multiplex PCR assay. Held by TCRdb, this immuneACCESS table contains in-frame sequences only and omits some clones. Under half of the omission traces to an unresolved V gene where checked; the cause of the rest is unknown. The sample table shows about 77,000 clones, and 85% to 95% are seen once. 4% to 5% of the sample lies in the top ten. Sample: CD4+ or CD8+ T cells sorted from blood, taken in a trial of the OX40 agonist ivuxolimab. Every receptor here comes from an adult with an advanced solid tumor such as melanoma, head and neck, liver or kidney cancer.

This clone was observed once. The rearrangement links TRBV18 to TRBJ2-2; D perhaps matches TRBD2 (5 bases). The CDR3 runs to 15 residues. V dropped 1 base and J dropped 1 base, with 7 bases sitting between them. CDR1 is KGHSH, CDR2 LQKENI, per germline. The CDR3 here is CASSPQEVNTGELFF. DNA for the CDR3: TGTGCCAGCTCACCACAGGAGGTGAACACCGGGGAGCTGTTTTTT.

The chain carries TRBV6-1 and TRBJ1-2; a possible D gene is TRBD1 (5 bases). Between the trimmed V and J ends, which lost 4 bases and 5 bases, there was a span of 17 bases. The germline V gene has CDR1 MNHNS and CDR2 SASEGT. This CDR3 comprises 15 residues. As DNA, the CDR3 is TGTGCCAGCAGTGTTCCACGGGGGACGTCTTATGGCTACACCTTC. Translating gives CASSVPRGTSYGYTF.